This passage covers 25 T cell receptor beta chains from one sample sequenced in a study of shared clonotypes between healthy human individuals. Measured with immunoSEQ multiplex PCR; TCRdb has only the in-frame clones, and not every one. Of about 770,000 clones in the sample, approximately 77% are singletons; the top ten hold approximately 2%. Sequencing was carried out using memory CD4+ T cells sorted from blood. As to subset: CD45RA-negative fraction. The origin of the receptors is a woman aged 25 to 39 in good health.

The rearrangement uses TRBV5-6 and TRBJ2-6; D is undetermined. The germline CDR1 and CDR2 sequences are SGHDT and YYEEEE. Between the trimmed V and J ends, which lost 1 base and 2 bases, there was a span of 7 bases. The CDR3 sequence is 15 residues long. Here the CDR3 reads CASSLSLTGANVLTF. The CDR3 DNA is TGTGCCAGCAGCTTGTCGCTGACTGGGGCCAACGTCCTGACTTTC.

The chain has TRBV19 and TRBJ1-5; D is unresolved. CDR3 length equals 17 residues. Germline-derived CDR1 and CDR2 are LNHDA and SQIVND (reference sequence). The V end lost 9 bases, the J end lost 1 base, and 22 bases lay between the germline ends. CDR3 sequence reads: CASGRPPGLHSNQPQHF. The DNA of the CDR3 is TGTGCCAGCGGGAGACCTCCGGGTCTCCACAGCAATCAGCCCCAGCATTTT.

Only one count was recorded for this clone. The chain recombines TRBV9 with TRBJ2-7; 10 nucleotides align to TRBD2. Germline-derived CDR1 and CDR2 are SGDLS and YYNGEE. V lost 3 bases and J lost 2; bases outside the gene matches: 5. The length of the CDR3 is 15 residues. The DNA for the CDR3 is TGTGCCAGCAGCGGGGGACTAGCGCAAGCCTACGAGCAGTACTTC. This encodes CASSGGLAQAYEQYF.

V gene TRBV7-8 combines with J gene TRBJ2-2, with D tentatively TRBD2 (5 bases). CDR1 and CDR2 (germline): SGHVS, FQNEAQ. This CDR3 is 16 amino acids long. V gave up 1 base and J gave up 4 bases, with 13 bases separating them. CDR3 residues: CASSLGGRGITGELFF. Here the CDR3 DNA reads TGTGCCAGCAGCTTAGGTGGTAGAGGGATCACCGGGGAGCTGTTTTTT.

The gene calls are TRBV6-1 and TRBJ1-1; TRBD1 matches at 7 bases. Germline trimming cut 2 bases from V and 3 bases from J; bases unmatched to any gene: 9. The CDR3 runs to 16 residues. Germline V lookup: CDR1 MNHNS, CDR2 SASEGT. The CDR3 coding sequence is TGTGCCAGCAGTGAATGGGGCAGGGGGACCGACACTGAAGCTTTCTTT. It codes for CASSEWGRGTDTEAFF.

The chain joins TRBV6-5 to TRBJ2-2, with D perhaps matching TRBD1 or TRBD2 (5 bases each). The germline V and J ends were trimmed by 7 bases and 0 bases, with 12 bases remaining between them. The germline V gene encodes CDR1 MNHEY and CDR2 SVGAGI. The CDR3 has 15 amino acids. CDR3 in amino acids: CASISGGANTGELFF. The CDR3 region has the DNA TGTGCCAGCATCTCTGGGGGAGCGAACACCGGGGAGCTGTTTTTT.

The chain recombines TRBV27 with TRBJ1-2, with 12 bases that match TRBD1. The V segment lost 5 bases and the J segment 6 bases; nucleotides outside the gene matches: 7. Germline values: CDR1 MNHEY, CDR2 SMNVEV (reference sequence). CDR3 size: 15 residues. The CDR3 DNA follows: TGTGCCAGCAGTCTCGGGACAGGGGGCGCGGATGGCTACACCTTC. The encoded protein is CASSLGTGGADGYTF.

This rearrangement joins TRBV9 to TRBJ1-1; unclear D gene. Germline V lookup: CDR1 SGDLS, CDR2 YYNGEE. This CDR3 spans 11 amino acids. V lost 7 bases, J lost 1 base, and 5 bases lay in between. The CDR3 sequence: CASQQNTEAFF. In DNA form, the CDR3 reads TGTGCCAGCCAACAGAACACTGAAGCTTTCTTT.

The CDR3 here is CASTMGLWREKLFF. CDR3 sequence (DNA): TGTGCCAGTACCATGGGACTGTGGCGTGAAAAACTGTTTTTT. J is TRBJ1-4 and V is TRBV19; D perhaps matches TRBD1 (5 bases). Trimming cost V 7 bases and J 7 bases, with 16 bases left between them. CDR1 and CDR2 (germline): LNHDA, SQIVND (reference sequence). There are 14 residues in the CDR3. The variable domain in full, completed from reference TRBV19 and TRBJ1-4, reads DGGITQSPKYLFRKEGQNVTLSCEQNLNHDAMYWYRQDPGQGLRLIYYSQIVNDFQKGDIAEGYSVSREKKESFPLTVTSAQKNPTAFYLCASTMGLWREKLFFGSGTQLSVL.

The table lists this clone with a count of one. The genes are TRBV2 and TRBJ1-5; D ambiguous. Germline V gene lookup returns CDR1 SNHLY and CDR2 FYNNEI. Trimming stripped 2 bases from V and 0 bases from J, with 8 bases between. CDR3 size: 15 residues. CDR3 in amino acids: CASSETGNSNQPQHF. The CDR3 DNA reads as TGTGCCAGCAGTGAAACCGGAAATAGCAATCAGCCCCAGCATTTT.

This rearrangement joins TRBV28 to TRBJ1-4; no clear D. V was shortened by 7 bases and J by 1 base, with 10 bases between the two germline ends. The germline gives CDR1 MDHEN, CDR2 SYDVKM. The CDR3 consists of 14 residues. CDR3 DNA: TGTGCCAGCATCCGCGGGTTAACTAATGAAAAACTGTTTTTT. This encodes CASIRGLTNEKLFF.

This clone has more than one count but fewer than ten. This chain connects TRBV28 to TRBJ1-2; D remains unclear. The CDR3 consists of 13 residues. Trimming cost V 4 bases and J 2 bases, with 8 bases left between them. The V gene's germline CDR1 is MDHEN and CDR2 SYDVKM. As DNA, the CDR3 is TGTGCCAGCAGTTCAGGTCCCAACTATGGCTACACCTTC. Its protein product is CASSSGPNYGYTF.

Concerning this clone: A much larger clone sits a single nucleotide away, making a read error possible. The CDR3 here is CTSSLGQGASTDTQYF. CDR3 nucleotides: TGCACCAGCAGCTTGGGACAGGGGGCGTCCACAGATACGCAGTATTTT. The V gene is TRBV5-1, the J gene TRBJ2-3, with 12 bases identical to TRBD1. CDR3 length: 16 amino acids. Germline CDR1 reads SGHRS; CDR2 reads YFSETQ.

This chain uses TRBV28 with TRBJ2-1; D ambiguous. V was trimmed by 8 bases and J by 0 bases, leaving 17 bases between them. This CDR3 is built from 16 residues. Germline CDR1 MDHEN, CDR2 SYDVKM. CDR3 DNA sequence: TGTGCCAGCGCACCGGAAAGCCTCAGCTCCTACAATGAGCAGTTCTTC. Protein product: CASAPESLSSYNEQFF.

The CDR3 loop reads CASSTASTSGGTDTQYF. The DNA of the CDR3 is TGTGCCAGCAGCACCGCCTCCACTAGCGGGGGCACAGATACGCAGTATTTT. The rearrangement links TRBV5-4 to TRBJ2-3; 10 positions agree with TRBD2. V gave up 4 bases and J gave up 1 base; unmatched junction bases: 9. The germline CDR1 and CDR2 sequences are SGHNT and YYREEE (reference sequence). This CDR3 comprises 17 residues. Supplemented by reference TRBV5-4 and TRBJ2-3, the full variable domain reads ETGVTQSPTHLIKTRGQQVTLRCSSQSGHNTVSWYQQALGQGPQFIFQYYREEENGRGNFPPRFSGLQFPNYSSELNVNALELDDSALYLCASSTASTSGGTDTQYFGPGTRLTVL.

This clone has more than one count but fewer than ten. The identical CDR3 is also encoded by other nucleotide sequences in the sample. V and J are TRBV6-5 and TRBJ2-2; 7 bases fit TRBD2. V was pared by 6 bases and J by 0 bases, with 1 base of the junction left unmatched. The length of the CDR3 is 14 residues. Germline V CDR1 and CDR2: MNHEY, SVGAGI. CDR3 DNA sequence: TGTGCCAGCAGCCGGGAGGCGAACACCGGGGAGCTGTTTTTT. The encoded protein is CASSREANTGELFF.

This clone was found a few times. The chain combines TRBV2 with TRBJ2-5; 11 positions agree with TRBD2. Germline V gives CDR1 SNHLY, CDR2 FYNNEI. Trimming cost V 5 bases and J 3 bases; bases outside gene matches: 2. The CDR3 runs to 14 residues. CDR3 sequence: CASSPTSGKETQYF. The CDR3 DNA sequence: TGTGCCAGCAGTCCGACTAGCGGGAAAGAGACCCAGTACTTC.

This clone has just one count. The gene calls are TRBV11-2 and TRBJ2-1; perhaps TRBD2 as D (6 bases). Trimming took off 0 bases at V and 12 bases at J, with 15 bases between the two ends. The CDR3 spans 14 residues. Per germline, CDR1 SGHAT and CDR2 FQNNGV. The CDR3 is CASSLDLDREWQFF. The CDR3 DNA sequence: TGTGCCAGCAGCTTAGATCTTGATCGGGAGTGGCAGTTCTTC. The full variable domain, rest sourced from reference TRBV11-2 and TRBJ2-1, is EAGVAQSPRYKIIEKRQSVAFWCNPISGHATLYWYQQILGQGPKLLIQFQNNGVVDDSQLPKDRFSAERLKGVDSTLKIQPAKLEDSAVYLCASSLDLDREWQFFGPGTRLTVL.

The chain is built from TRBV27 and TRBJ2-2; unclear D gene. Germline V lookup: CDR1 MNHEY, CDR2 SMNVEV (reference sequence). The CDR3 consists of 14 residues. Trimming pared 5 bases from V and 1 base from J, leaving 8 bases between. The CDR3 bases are TGTGCCAGCAGTCCGGACGAGAACACCGGGGAGCTGTTTTTT. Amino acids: CASSPDENTGELFF.

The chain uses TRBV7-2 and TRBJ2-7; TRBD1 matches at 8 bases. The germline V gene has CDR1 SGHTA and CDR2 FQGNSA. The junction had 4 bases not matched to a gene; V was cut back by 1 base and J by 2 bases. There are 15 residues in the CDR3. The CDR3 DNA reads TGTGCCAGCAGCTTAGAAGCAGGGGGCCCCTACGAGCAGTACTTC. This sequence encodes CASSLEAGGPYEQYF.

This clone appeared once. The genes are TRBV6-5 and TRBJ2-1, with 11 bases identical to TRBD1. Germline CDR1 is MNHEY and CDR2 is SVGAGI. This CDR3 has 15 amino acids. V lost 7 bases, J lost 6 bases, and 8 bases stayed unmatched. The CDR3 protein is CASIRTGTGGNEQFF. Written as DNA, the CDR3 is TGTGCCAGCATCCGAACCGGGACAGGGGGCAATGAGCAGTTCTTC.

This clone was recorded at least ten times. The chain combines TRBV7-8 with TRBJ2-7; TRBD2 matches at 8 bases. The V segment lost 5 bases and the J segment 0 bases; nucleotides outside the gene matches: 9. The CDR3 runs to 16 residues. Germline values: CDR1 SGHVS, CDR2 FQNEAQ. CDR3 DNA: TGTGCCAGCAGCCCACCCGGGACTAGGATCTCCTACGAGCAGTACTTC. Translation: CASSPPGTRISYEQYF.

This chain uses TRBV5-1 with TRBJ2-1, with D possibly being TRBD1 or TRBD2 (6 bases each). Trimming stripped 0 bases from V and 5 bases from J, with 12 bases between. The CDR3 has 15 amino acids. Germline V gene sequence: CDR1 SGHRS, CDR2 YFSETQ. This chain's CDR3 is CASSLVGGSHNEQFF. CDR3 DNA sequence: TGCGCCAGCAGCTTGGTGGGGGGCTCTCACAATGAGCAGTTCTTC.

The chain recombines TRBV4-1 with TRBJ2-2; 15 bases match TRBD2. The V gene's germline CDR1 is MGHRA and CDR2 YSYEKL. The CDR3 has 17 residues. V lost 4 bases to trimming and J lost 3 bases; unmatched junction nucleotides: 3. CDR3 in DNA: TGCGCCAGCAGCCGGGGACTAGCGGGGGGTTACACCGGGGAGCTGTTTTTT. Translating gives CASSRGLAGGYTGELFF.

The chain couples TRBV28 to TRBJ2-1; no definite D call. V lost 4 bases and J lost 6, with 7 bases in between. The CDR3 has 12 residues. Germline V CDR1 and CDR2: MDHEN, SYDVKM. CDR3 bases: TGTGCCAGCAGTTCCTCACTCAATGAGCAGTTCTTC. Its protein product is CASSSSLNEQFF.